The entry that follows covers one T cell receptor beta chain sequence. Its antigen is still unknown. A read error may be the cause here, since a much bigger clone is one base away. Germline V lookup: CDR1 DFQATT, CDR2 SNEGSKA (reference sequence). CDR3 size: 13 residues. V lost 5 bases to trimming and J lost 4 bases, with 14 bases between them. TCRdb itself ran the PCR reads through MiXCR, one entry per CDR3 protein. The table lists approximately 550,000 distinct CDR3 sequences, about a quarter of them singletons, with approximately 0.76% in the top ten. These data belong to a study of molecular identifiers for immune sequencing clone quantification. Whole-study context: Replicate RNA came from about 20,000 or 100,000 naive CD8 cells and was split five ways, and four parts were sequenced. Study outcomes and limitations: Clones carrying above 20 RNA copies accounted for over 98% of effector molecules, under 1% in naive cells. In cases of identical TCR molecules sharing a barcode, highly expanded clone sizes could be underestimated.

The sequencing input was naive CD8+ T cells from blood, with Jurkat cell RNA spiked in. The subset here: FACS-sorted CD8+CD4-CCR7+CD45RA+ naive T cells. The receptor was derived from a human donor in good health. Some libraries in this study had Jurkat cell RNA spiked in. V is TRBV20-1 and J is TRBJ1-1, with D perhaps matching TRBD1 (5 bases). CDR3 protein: CSAGRGDGTEAFF. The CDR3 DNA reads TGCAGTGCTGGACGAGGGGATGGCACTGAAGCTTTCTTT.